This T cell receptor (beta chain) was found in a study of blood T cell repertoires in COVID-19. The V segment lost 3 bases and the J segment 4 bases; nucleotides outside the gene matches: 3. From germline, CDR1 is KGHSH and CDR2 LQKENI. CDR3 length equals 14 residues. Measured with immunoSEQ multiplex PCR; TCRdb has only the in-frame clones, and not every one. The sample has roughly 18,000 clones; about four fifths are singletons. Sample: peripheral blood. This chain connects TRBV18 to TRBJ2-3; 8 nucleotides align to TRBD2. The clonotype comes from an elderly man with acute or convalescent COVID-19. The CDR3 nucleotides read TGTGCCAGCTCACCGGTTAGCGGGGCAGATACGCAGTATTTT. This gives the protein CASSPVSGADTQYF.